This T cell receptor (beta chain) was recorded in a study of OX40 agonist ivuxolimab in advanced cancers. Overall study: Ivuxolimab, which is an agonistic anti-OX40 (CD134) antibody, was administered to the patients. Study-wide points: The mean number of expanded clones was higher in CD8+ T cells than in CD4+. The study found among the lowest clonal expansion in partial responders at 0.1-3.0 mg/kg.

In germline, CDR1 is LNHNV, CDR2 YYDKDF (reference sequence). This CDR3 comprises 12 residues. Using immunoSEQ multiplex PCR, the repertoire was profiled, and TCRdb retains in-frame clones only, with some absent. The data contain some 62,000 clones, roughly 90% of them singletons. About this clone: Its specificity is not known. The junction departs from the called germline gene at one end, perhaps through a read error.

The genes are TRBV15 and TRBJ1-1; D unresolved. The source is an adult with an advanced solid tumor such as melanoma, head and neck, liver or kidney cancer. The material was CD4+ or CD8+ T cells sorted from blood, obtained in a trial of the OX40 agonist ivuxolimab. In DNA, the CDR3 is TGTGCCACCAGCAGCCCCTTCAGGACCCCGGCCTTT. Amino acids: CATSSPFRTPAF. Complete variable domain (other parts from reference TRBV15 and TRBJ1-1): DAMVIQNPRYQVTQFGKPVTLSCSQTLNHNVMYWYQQKSSQAPKLLFHYYDKDFNNEADTPDNFQSRRPNTSFCFLDIRSPGLGDTAMYLCATSSPFRTPAFGQGTRLTVV.